This TCR beta chain is drawn from a study of breast tumors, draining lymph nodes, adjacent tissues. At least ten counts were recorded for this clonotype. Samples came from axillary lymph nodes draining the breast cancer. With 7 bases removed from V and 5 bases from J, the gap between germline ends came to 5 bases. This CDR3 has 10 amino acids. The germline gives CDR1 LNHDA, CDR2 SQIVND (reference sequence). TCRdb redid the calling of the multiplex PCR reads with MiXCR, one entry per CDR3 protein. The repertoire has 250,000 or so distinct CDR3 sequences, about 33% of them found once; the top ten carry under 1.2%.

This rearrangement joins TRBV19 to TRBJ1-2; D gene ambiguous. This receptor was obtained from a female donor with breast cancer. Some clones in this sample may be carry-over from other donors' samples. The sample consisted of axillary lymph node tissue. Here the CDR3 DNA reads TGTGCCAGTAAGCAGTATGGCTACACCTTC. It translates to CASKQYGYTF. The full variable domain, rest sourced from reference TRBV19 and TRBJ1-2, is DGGITQSPKYLFRKEGQNVTLSCEQNLNHDAMYWYRQDPGQGLRLIYYSQIVNDFQKGDIAEGYSVSREKKESFPLTVTSAQKNPTAFYLCASKQYGYTFGSGTRLTVV.